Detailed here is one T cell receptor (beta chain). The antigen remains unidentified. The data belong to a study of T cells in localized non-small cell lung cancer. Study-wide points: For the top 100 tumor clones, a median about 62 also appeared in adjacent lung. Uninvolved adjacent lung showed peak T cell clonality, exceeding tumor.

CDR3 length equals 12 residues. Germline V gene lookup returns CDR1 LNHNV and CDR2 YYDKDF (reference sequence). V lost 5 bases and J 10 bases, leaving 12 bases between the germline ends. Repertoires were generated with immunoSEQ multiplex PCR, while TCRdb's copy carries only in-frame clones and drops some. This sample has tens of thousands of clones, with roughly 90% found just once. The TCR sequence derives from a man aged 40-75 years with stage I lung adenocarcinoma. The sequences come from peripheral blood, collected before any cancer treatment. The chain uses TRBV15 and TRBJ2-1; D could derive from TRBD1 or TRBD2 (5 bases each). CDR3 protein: CATSGGRVEQFF. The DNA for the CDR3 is TGTGCCACCAGCGGGGGTAGGGTAGAGCAGTTCTTC.